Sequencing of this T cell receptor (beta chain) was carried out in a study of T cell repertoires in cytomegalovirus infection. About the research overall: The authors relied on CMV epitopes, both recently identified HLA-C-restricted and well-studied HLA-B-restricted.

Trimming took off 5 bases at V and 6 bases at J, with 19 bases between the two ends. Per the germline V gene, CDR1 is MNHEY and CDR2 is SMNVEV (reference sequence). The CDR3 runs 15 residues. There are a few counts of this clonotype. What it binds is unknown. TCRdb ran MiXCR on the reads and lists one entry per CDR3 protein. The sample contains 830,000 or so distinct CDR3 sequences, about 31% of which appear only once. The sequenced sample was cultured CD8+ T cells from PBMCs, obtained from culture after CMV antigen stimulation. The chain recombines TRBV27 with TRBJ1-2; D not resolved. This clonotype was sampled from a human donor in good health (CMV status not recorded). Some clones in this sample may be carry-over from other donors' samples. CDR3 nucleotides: TGTGCCAGCAGTAGCTTTCAGGAGGTTGAAGATGGCTACACCTTC. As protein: CASSSFQEVEDGYTF.